This TCR beta chain stems from a study of blood T cell repertoires in COVID-19. At the level of the study: The samples span acute and convalescent COVID-19 from the United States, Italy and Spain.

The table lists this clone with a few counts. The V gene's germline CDR1 is WSHSY and CDR2 SAAADI. Unmatched junction bases numbered 6, after V lost 4 bases and J lost 5 bases. The length of the CDR3 is 14 residues. Some clones are missing from TCRdb's copy, which holds only in-frame ones; the method was immunoSEQ multiplex PCR. The data contain around 120,000 clones, approximately 80% of them singletons. V and J are TRBV10-2 and TRBJ2-5; 8 bases line up with TRBD1. This clonotype was sampled from a middle-aged man with active or convalescent COVID-19. The sample was peripheral blood. The CDR3 sequence: CASSVHTGGETQYF. The CDR3 DNA reads TGCGCCAGCAGTGTCCATACAGGGGGGGAGACCCAGTACTTC.